What follows are 11 T cell receptor beta chains derived from one specimen sequenced in a study of cytomegalovirus exposure and HLA in healthy donors. It was with 60 Vbeta and 13 Jbeta primers that the PCR ran. Only in-frame clones appear in the TCRdb table, and some are missing; sequencing was by immunoSEQ multiplex PCR. This repertoire comprises fewer than 85,000 clones; its ten largest clones make up approximately 3.8%. The specimen sequenced was PBMCs. The receptors originated from a female donor in good health and CMV-seropositive.

V gene TRBV19 combines with J gene TRBJ2-7; 8 positions match TRBD1. This CDR3 contains 13 residues. The J segment lost 4 bases and the V segment lost 5 bases, leaving 4 bases of the junction unmatched. CDR1 and CDR2 (germline): LNHDA, SQIVND (reference sequence). The CDR3 bases are TGTGCCAGTAGTCCCCGGACAGGGTACGAGCAGTACTTC. It codes for CASSPRTGYEQYF.

This chain links TRBV5-1 with TRBJ1-2, with D tentatively TRBD1 (6 bases). V was shortened by 0 bases and J by 4 bases, with 13 bases between the two germline ends. This CDR3 contains 15 residues. From germline, CDR1 is SGHRS and CDR2 YFSETQ. CDR3 sequence reads: CASSLVSGAGYGYTF. The CDR3 DNA reads as TGCGCCAGCAGCTTGGTCTCAGGGGCAGGCTATGGCTACACCTTC.

The V gene is TRBV2, the J gene TRBJ1-1; TRBD1 matches at 9 bases. This CDR3 spans 12 amino acids. Germline loops: CDR1 SNHLY, CDR2 FYNNEI. V trimming: 8 bases; J trimming: 6 bases; junction bases outside the gene matches: 4. For the CDR3, the DNA is TGTGCCAGCTACTACAGGGGGCCTGAAGCTTTCTTT. Encoded protein: CASYYRGPEAFF.

The rearrangement links TRBV2 to TRBJ2-3, with D perhaps TRBD1 (5 bases). Germline V CDR1 and CDR2: SNHLY, FYNNEI. V lost 8 bases to trimming and J lost 3 bases, with 12 bases between them. The CDR3 totals 13 residues. The CDR3 DNA reads as TGTGCCAGCGGTCGCAGGGAAACAGATACGCAGTATTTT. Its protein product is CASGRRETDTQYF.

The chain joins TRBV2 to TRBJ1-1, with 7 bases that match TRBD1. With V trimmed by 4 bases and J by 1 base, 0 bases remained unmatched. The CDR3 length is 13 residues. The germline CDR1 and CDR2 sequences are SNHLY and FYNNEI. CDR3 in DNA: TGTGCCAGCAGTGGACAGGGGAACACTGAAGCTTTCTTT. It translates to CASSGQGNTEAFF.

This chain connects TRBV6-1 to TRBJ1-2; possible D gene TRBD1, 5 bases. Trimming stripped 6 bases from V and 3 bases from J, with 11 bases between. CDR1 is MNHNS and CDR2 is SASEGT in the germline V gene. CDR3 size: 13 residues. CDR3 loop: CASSHQTDYGYTF. The CDR3 DNA follows: TGTGCCAGCAGCCACCAGACAGACTATGGCTACACCTTC.

The chain couples TRBV2 to TRBJ1-3; D unclear. Germline V gene sequence: CDR1 SNHLY, CDR2 FYNNEI. The CDR3 has 12 residues. The V and J ends lost 8 bases and 3 bases respectively, with 8 bases between them. The CDR3 region has the DNA TGTGCCAGCGATCCCGGTGGAAACACCATATATTTT. This codes for CASDPGGNTIYF.

The chain couples TRBV18 to TRBJ2-1; the D gene is possibly TRBD1 (6 bases). The germline gives CDR1 KGHSH, CDR2 LQKENI. V was clipped by 6 bases and J by 8 bases, with 14 bases between them. There are 13 residues in the CDR3. The CDR3 coding sequence is TGTGCCAGCTCGAACGGACAGTTCGATGAGCAGTTCTTC. Its protein product is CASSNGQFDEQFF. Complete variable domain (other parts from reference TRBV18 and TRBJ2-1): NAGVMQNPRHLVRRRGQEARLRCSPMKGHSHVYWYRQLPEEGLKFMVYLQKENIIDESGMPKERFSAEFPKEGPSILRIQQVVRGDSAAYFCASSNGQFDEQFFGPGTRLTVL.

The chain joins TRBV7-6 to TRBJ2-1; a possible D gene is TRBD2 (5 bases). Germline values: CDR1 SGHVS, CDR2 FNYEAQ. The CDR3 sequence is 14 residues long. Between the trimmed V and J ends, which lost 0 bases and 7 bases, there was a span of 10 bases. The CDR3 DNA sequence: TGTGCCAGCAGCTTAGCGCACGGGGAAAATGAGCAGTTCTTC. Translated: CASSLAHGENEQFF.

This sequence joins TRBV7-6 and TRBJ2-6, with no clear D. CDR3 length equals 15 residues. Germline CDR1 SGHVS, CDR2 FNYEAQ. With 2 bases removed from V and 0 bases from J, the gap between germline ends came to 5 bases. The CDR3 DNA follows: TGTGCCAGCAGCTTAACAGACTCTGGGGCCAACGTCCTGACTTTC. Its translation: CASSLTDSGANVLTF.

The chain employs TRBV7-6 and TRBJ1-1; D unclear. This CDR3 contains 14 residues. V was shortened by 1 base and J by 2 bases, with 8 bases between the two germline ends. Germline V lookup: CDR1 SGHVS, CDR2 FNYEAQ. CDR3 bases: TGTGCCAGCAGCTTAGTCTCGGTAAACACTGAAGCTTTCTTT. This codes for CASSLVSVNTEAFF.